The 8 T cell receptor beta chains below come from one sample, sequenced in a study of T-cell memory formation after mild COVID-19. TCRdb used MiXCR to reprocess the 5' RACE reads, holding one entry per CDR3 protein. The sample includes approximately 500,000 distinct CDR3 sequences, roughly 23% of them seen just once. Source material: PBMCs or a T cell subset sorted from them (not recorded which). The receptors here all came from an adult woman who had mild COVID-19 (a few samples of this study predate the infection). Cell type and time point are not known.

The rearrangement uses TRBV6-4 and TRBJ1-1; possible D gene TRBD1, 6 bases. This CDR3 region has 14 residues. CDR1 and CDR2 from the germline V gene are MRHNA and SNTAGT. The ends were cut back, 6 bases at V and 7 bases at J, with 18 bases in the middle. The CDR3 nucleotides read TGTGCCAGCAGGCCCTCTTCGGGGGGCGGTGAAGCTTTCTTT. It encodes CASRPSSGGGEAFF.

This clonotype was seen once. This chain connects TRBV20-1 to TRBJ2-1; possibly TRBD2 for D (6 bases). Germline V lookup: CDR1 DFQATT, CDR2 SNEGSKA (reference sequence). V lost 4 bases to trimming and J lost 6 bases, with 19 bases between them. CDR3 length equals 15 residues. Here the CDR3 DNA reads TGCAGTGCTATTTATCGTGGTCTAGCGTTCAATGAGCAGTTCTTC. It yields the protein CSAIYRGLAFNEQFF.

This chain connects TRBV7-9 to TRBJ1-4; 9 positions match TRBD1. Germline V gives CDR1 SEHNR, CDR2 FQNEAQ (reference sequence). V shed 2 bases, J shed 8 bases, and the junction held 6 bases outside the gene matches. The CDR3 loop spans 15 amino acids. CDR3 in DNA: TGTGCCAGCAGCTTAAGGGACAGGGTGTACGAAAAACTGTTTTTT. Encoded protein: CASSLRDRVYEKLFF. The complete variable domain, with remaining parts taken from reference TRBV7-9 and TRBJ1-4, reads DTGVSQNPRHKITKRGQNVTFRCDPISEHNRLYWYRQTLGQGPEFLTYFQNEAQLEKSRLLSDRFSAERPKGSFSTLEIQRTEQGDSAMYLCASSLRDRVYEKLFFGSGTQLSVL.

This chain joins TRBV10-3 and TRBJ2-1; TRBD1 matches 9 bases. The CDR3 sequence is 16 residues long. After removal of 5 bases from V and 0 bases from J, the junction contained 5 bases not matched to a gene. From germline, CDR1 is ENHRY and CDR2 SYGVKD. This chain's CDR3 is CAISSQGANSYNEQFF. Here the CDR3 DNA reads TGTGCCATCAGTTCACAGGGGGCAAACTCCTACAATGAGCAGTTCTTC.

This clonotype was seen a handful of times. This chain links TRBV7-2 with TRBJ1-3; no clear D gene. The germline gives CDR1 SGHTA, CDR2 FQGNSA. The CDR3 sequence is 12 residues long. Trimming stripped 5 bases from V and 6 bases from J, with 8 bases between. As DNA, the CDR3 is TGTGCCAGCAGCCCGATAGCAAACACCATATATTTT. Translation: CASSPIANTIYF.

The V gene is TRBV28, the J gene TRBJ2-5; TRBD1 aligns across 8 bases. Germline assignment: CDR1 MDHEN and CDR2 SYDVKM. Trimming cost V 3 bases and J 5 bases; bases outside gene matches: 8. The CDR3 runs to 15 residues. CDR3 protein: CASSFSRQGRETQYF. The CDR3, as DNA: TGTGCCAGCAGTTTTTCCAGACAGGGGCGGGAGACCCAGTACTTC. The variable domain in full, with the rest retrieved from reference TRBV28 and TRBJ2-5, is DVKVTQSSRYLVKRTGEKVFLECVQDMDHENMFWYRQDPGLGLRLIYFSYDVKMKEKGDIPEGYSVSREKKERFSLILESASTNQTSMYLCASSFSRQGRETQYFGPGTRLLVL.

Only a few counts were recorded for this clonotype. The chain carries TRBV18 and TRBJ2-1; perhaps TRBD2 as D (5 bases). In germline, CDR1 is KGHSH, CDR2 LQKENI. Trimming removed 0 bases from V and 0 bases from J, with 9 bases in between. The CDR3 has 16 residues. Here the CDR3 DNA reads TGTGCCAGCTCACCACCCCGGGGAAGCTCCTACAATGAGCAGTTCTTC. Translated: CASSPPRGSSYNEQFF.

The chain has TRBV30 and TRBJ1-5; D remains unclear. V was pared by 1 base and J by 0 bases, with 7 bases between. The CDR3 runs 14 residues. The V gene's germline CDR1 is GTSNPN and CDR2 SVGIG (reference sequence). CDR3 coding DNA: TGTGCCTGGAGTGCGGCAGGTAGCAATCAGCCCCAGCATTTT. Encoded protein: CAWSAAGSNQPQHF.